One sample yielded the 23 T cell receptor beta chains listed below, sequenced in a study of a mutant IDH1 vaccine in newly diagnosed glioma. Time point: week 23, last vaccination. Every single dose of the vaccine, 300 ug of mutant IDH1 20-mer peptide, came with topical imiquimod. Using immunoSEQ multiplex PCR, the repertoire was profiled, and TCRdb retains in-frame clones only, with some absent. The table records about 56,000 clones, around 87% of them present only once. These receptors' antigens are unknown. The sequencing used PBMCs, collected from a glioma patient whose treatment included an IDH1 peptide vaccine. These receptors were obtained from a man in his forties or fifties with glioma.

V is TRBV6-5 and J is TRBJ2-2, with 10 bases matching TRBD2. Germline CDR1 is MNHEY and CDR2 is SVGAGI. The V and J ends lost 2 bases and 6 bases, in that order; junction bases with no gene match: 3. There are 15 residues in the CDR3. CDR3 protein: CASSYASGRAGELFF. Written as DNA, the CDR3 is TGTGCCAGCAGTTACGCTAGCGGGAGAGCCGGGGAGCTGTTTTTT.

The chain joins TRBV29-1 to TRBJ1-2; 10 bases are a match to TRBD1. From germline, CDR1 is SQVTM and CDR2 ANQGSEA. V lost 4 bases to trimming and J lost 8 bases; unmatched junction nucleotides: 1. CDR3 length: 11 residues. CDR3 protein: CSVGTGGGYTF. For the CDR3, the DNA is TGCAGCGTTGGGACAGGGGGAGGCTACACCTTC.

In the case of this clone: A junction boundary mismatches the germline segment, possibly from a read error. This sequence joins TRBV6-6 and TRBJ2-3; possible D gene TRBD2, 5 bases. The V gene's germline CDR1 is MNHNY and CDR2 SVGAGI (reference sequence). There are 12 residues in the CDR3. In DNA form, the CDR3 reads TGTGCCAGCAGGCTTCGGGAAGGTGGGTTGGATTTT. This codes for CASRLREGGLDF.

The J gene is TRBJ2-7, the V gene TRBV6-6; D may be TRBD1 (6 bases). The germline CDR1 and CDR2 sequences are MNHNY and SVGAGI (reference sequence). The V gene lost 6 bases and the J gene lost 5 bases, with 23 bases spanning the gap. The length of the CDR3 is 16 residues. The chain's CDR3 is CASRPGLWTADDEQYF. In nucleotides, the CDR3 is TGTGCCAGCAGGCCTGGTCTTTGGACAGCTGATGACGAGCAGTACTTC.

The table lists this clone with a count of one. This rearrangement joins TRBV5-1 to TRBJ2-2; 11 bases are shared with TRBD1. The CDR3 is made up of 16 amino acids. CDR1 is SGHRS and CDR2 is YFSETQ in the germline V gene. V lost 5 bases to trimming and J lost 7 bases; unmatched junction nucleotides: 10. CDR3 coding DNA: TGCGCCAGCAGTCAGCCCCCGGGACAGGGGGGCGGGGAGCTGTTTTTT. Its protein is CASSQPPGQGGGELFF. Based on the CDR3 plus reference TRBV5-1 and TRBJ2-2, the full variable domain is KAGVTQTPRYLIKTRGQQVTLSCSPISGHRSVSWYQQTPGQGLQFLFEYFSETQRNKGNFPGRFSGRQFSNSRSEMNVSTLELGDSALYLCASSQPPGQGGGELFFGEGSRLTVL.

This rearrangement joins TRBV5-4 to TRBJ2-7; D is uncertain. Germline values: CDR1 SGHNT, CDR2 YYREEE (reference sequence). The CDR3 extends over 14 amino acids. Trimming removed 0 bases at V and 2 bases at J, with 9 bases between. DNA of the CDR3: TGTGCCAGCAGCTTGGACGGTCCCCCCTACGAGCAGTACTTC. Residues: CASSLDGPPYEQYF.

The chain couples TRBV6-6 to TRBJ2-3; 11 nucleotides align to TRBD1. J was trimmed by 1 base and V by 8 bases; bases with no gene match: 8. Germline values: CDR1 MNHNY, CDR2 SVGAGI (reference sequence). This CDR3 spans 16 amino acids. CDR3 protein: CASAEPGQGGTDTQYF. In DNA, the CDR3 is TGTGCCAGCGCAGAACCGGGACAGGGGGGCACAGATACGCAGTATTTT.

The chain carries TRBV5-1 and TRBJ2-5; unclear D gene. Germline CDR1 is SGHRS and CDR2 is YFSETQ. V lost 2 bases, J lost 1 base, and 6 bases lay in between. The CDR3 is made up of 13 amino acids. CDR3 DNA sequence: TGCGCCAGCAGCTTCTGGGGCCAAGAGACCCAGTACTTC. Amino acids: CASSFWGQETQYF. Full variable domain (remainder filled in from reference TRBV5-1 and TRBJ2-5): KAGVTQTPRYLIKTRGQQVTLSCSPISGHRSVSWYQQTPGQGLQFLFEYFSETQRNKGNFPGRFSGRQFSNSRSEMNVSTLELGDSALYLCASSFWGQETQYFGPGTRLLVL.

V is TRBV29-1 and J is TRBJ2-2, with D perhaps being TRBD1 or TRBD2 (5 bases each). Germline V gene sequence: CDR1 SQVTM, CDR2 ANQGSEA. The CDR3 is 14 residues long. The V gene lost 6 bases and the J gene lost 6 bases, with 17 bases spanning the gap. The CDR3 protein is CSVGTFGEAGELFF. Here the CDR3 DNA reads TGCAGCGTCGGGACGTTCGGTGAAGCCGGGGAGCTGTTTTTT.

The V gene is TRBV15, the J gene TRBJ2-4; 9 positions agree with TRBD2. CDR3 size: 14 residues. Per germline, CDR1 LNHNV and CDR2 YYDKDF (reference sequence). The V gene end was trimmed by 6 bases and the J gene end by 6 bases; junction bases not matched to a gene: 6. The CDR3 sequence is CATSRGREGNIQYF. The CDR3 DNA is TGTGCCACCAGTAGGGGGCGGGAGGGAAACATTCAGTACTTC.

The chain carries TRBV5-1 and TRBJ1-1; 7 nucleotides match TRBD1. The CDR3 consists of 14 residues. Trimming removed 7 bases from V and 3 bases from J; junction bases left unmatched: 9. Germline CDR1 and CDR2: SGHRS and YFSETQ. In nucleotides, the CDR3 is TGCGCCAGCGGACCGACAGGGTGGGACACTGAAGCTTTCTTT. The encoded protein is CASGPTGWDTEAFF. Combining the CDR3 with reference TRBV5-1 and TRBJ1-1 gives the whole variable domain KAGVTQTPRYLIKTRGQQVTLSCSPISGHRSVSWYQQTPGQGLQFLFEYFSETQRNKGNFPGRFSGRQFSNSRSEMNVSTLELGDSALYLCASGPTGWDTEAFFGQGTRLTVV.

V gene TRBV6-5 combines with J gene TRBJ1-6, with D tentatively TRBD1 (6 bases). Germline V gene data show CDR1 as MNHEY and CDR2 as SVGAGI. V lost 6 bases and J lost 10, with 16 bases in between. This CDR3 has 14 residues. The CDR3 loop reads CASREQGGGSPLHF. The CDR3 DNA reads TGTGCCAGCAGGGAACAGGGTGGGGGATCACCCCTCCACTTT.

This chain links TRBV5-4 with TRBJ1-2, with 12 bases lining up with TRBD1. The CDR3 spans 15 residues. The germline gives CDR1 SGHNT, CDR2 YYREEE (reference sequence). The junction had 6 bases not matched to a gene; V was cut back by 5 bases and J by 4 bases. CDR3 sequence: CASRAGTGGSYGYTF. CDR3 nucleotide sequence: TGTGCCAGCAGGGCCGGGACAGGGGGCTCCTATGGCTACACCTTC.

The J gene is TRBJ2-7, the V gene TRBV5-6; D unresolved. Trimming took 2 bases from V and 2 from J, leaving 11 bases between them. Germline CDR1 SGHDT, CDR2 YYEEEE. The length of the CDR3 is 14 residues. CDR3 in amino acids: CASSFITAPYEQYF. CDR3 nucleotides: TGTGCCAGCAGCTTTATTACAGCCCCCTACGAGCAGTACTTC.

The genes are TRBV27 and TRBJ1-2; unclear D gene. The V end lost 2 bases, the J end lost 4 bases, and 8 bases lay between the germline ends. The germline gives CDR1 MNHEY, CDR2 SMNVEV (reference sequence). This CDR3 spans 13 amino acids. The CDR3: CASSLKPGYGYTF. The CDR3 nucleotides read TGTGCCAGCAGTTTAAAGCCAGGCTATGGCTACACCTTC.

This chain joins TRBV6-5 and TRBJ2-7; D is uncertain. Looked up from germline, CDR1 is MNHEY and CDR2 is SVGAGI. Trimming stripped 3 bases from V and 3 bases from J, with 9 bases between. The CDR3 runs 13 residues. For the CDR3, the DNA is TGTGCCAGCAGTTATGGTTGGGGCTACGAGCAGTACTTC. Translated: CASSYGWGYEQYF.

The chain carries TRBV6-5 and TRBJ2-7; no clear D gene. Trimming took 2 bases from V and 4 from J, leaving 9 bases between them. Germline V gives CDR1 MNHEY, CDR2 SVGAGI. The CDR3 runs 13 residues. CDR3 DNA sequence: TGTGCCAGCAGTTACGGCCGAGGATACGAGCAGTACTTC. Translated: CASSYGRGYEQYF.

The chain has TRBV18 and TRBJ2-1, with 10 bases matching TRBD2. The ends lost 2 bases at V and 9 bases at J; junction bases unmatched: 7. CDR3 length: 15 residues. CDR1 is KGHSH, CDR2 LQKENI, per germline. The CDR3 sequence is CASSPCASGSCEQFF. DNA of the CDR3: TGTGCCAGCTCACCATGCGCTAGCGGGAGCTGTGAGCAGTTCTTC.

The CDR3 sequence is CAIRGGGQGSYEQYF. CDR3 DNA: TGTGCCATCCGGGGGGGCGGACAGGGGTCCTACGAGCAGTACTTC. V is TRBV10-3 and J is TRBJ2-7; maybe TRBD1 (9 bases). The CDR3 is made up of 15 amino acids. Trimming shortened V by 8 bases and J by 1 base, and 18 bases separated the two germline ends. Germline V gene sequence: CDR1 ENHRY, CDR2 SYGVKD.

This chain connects TRBV6-1 to TRBJ2-4; the match to TRBD1 covers 7 bases. After removal of 0 bases from V and 2 bases from J, the junction contained 7 bases not matched to a gene. The CDR3 has 17 residues. Germline loops: CDR1 MNHNS, CDR2 SASEGT. The CDR3 spells CASSEAQGGLSKNIQYF. In DNA, the CDR3 is TGTGCCAGCAGTGAAGCTCAAGGGGGCCTTTCCAAAAACATTCAGTACTTC.

This clone appeared a single time. This sequence joins TRBV5-4 and TRBJ1-2; 10 bases line up with TRBD1. The length of the CDR3 is 13 residues. CDR1 is SGHNT and CDR2 is YYREEE in the germline V gene (reference sequence). V shed 4 bases and J 6 bases; nucleotides not matched to a gene: 3. The CDR3 sequence is CASSIDRGHGYTF. DNA for the CDR3: TGTGCCAGCAGCATCGACAGGGGGCATGGCTACACCTTC.

This chain joins TRBV2 and TRBJ1-5; D might be TRBD1 (6 bases). The CDR3 is 15 residues long. Trimming cost V 2 bases and J 6 bases, with 14 bases left between them. Per the germline V gene, CDR1 is SNHLY and CDR2 is FYNNEI. CDR3 residues: CASSELGGKGQPQHF. The CDR3 bases are TGTGCCAGCAGTGAATTAGGGGGAAAGGGTCAGCCCCAGCATTTT.

The rearrangement links TRBV7-2 to TRBJ2-1; the D gene is possibly TRBD2 (5 bases). Per germline, CDR1 SGHTA and CDR2 FQGNSA. Deletions cut 4 bases from V and 3 bases from J, with 16 bases between. This CDR3 spans 16 amino acids. The CDR3 reads CASSSSRRRGYNEQFF. The CDR3 DNA is TGTGCCAGCAGCTCCTCTCGCAGACGGGGCTACAATGAGCAGTTCTTC.